Listed below are T cell receptor beta chains from one sample, sequenced in a study of T-cell memory formation after mild COVID-19. TCRdb ran MiXCR on the 5' RACE reads and lists one entry per CDR3 protein. The sample has roughly 190,000 distinct CDR3 sequences, roughly 18% seen once. Sequenced sample: PBMCs or a T cell subset sorted from them (not recorded which). Receptors originate from an adult woman who had mild COVID-19 (a few samples of this study predate the infection). Cell type and time point are not known. Both conserved end residues are part of each CDR3. A D gene is named only where the DNA matches it firmly. A row's size may be missing; if present it is once, few, many or a size class.

d_gene: TRBD1; len: 13; v_gene: TRBV29-1; abundance: few; j_gene: TRBJ2-1; CDR3nt: TGCAGCGTTGCAGAGAGGGGGCGGGATGAGCAGTTCTTC; CDR3aa: CSVAERGRDEQFF
d_gene: -; len: 13; v_gene: TRBV20-1; abundance: few; j_gene: TRBJ2-3; CDR3nt: TGCAGTGCTCAGGGGTTTGTTGGGGATACGCAGTATTTT; CDR3aa: CSAQGFVGDTQYF
d_gene: -; len: 13; v_gene: TRBV20-1; abundance: -; j_gene: TRBJ1-6; CDR3nt: TGCAGTGCTAGAGCCACAGGCGGTTCACCCCTCCACTTT; CDR3aa: CSARATGGSPLHF
d_gene: -; len: 14; v_gene: TRBV7-3; abundance: few; j_gene: TRBJ1-1; CDR3nt: TGTGCCAGCAGCTCCCTCGGTCCGAACACTGAAGCTTTCTTT; CDR3aa: CASSSLGPNTEAFF
d_gene: TRBD2; len: 17; v_gene: TRBV4-2; abundance: few; j_gene: TRBJ2-1; CDR3nt: TGTGCCAGCAGCCAAGAATCATTGCGGGGGGCCAACAATGAGCAGTTCTTC; CDR3aa: CASSQESLRGANNEQFF
d_gene: TRBD1; len: 13; v_gene: TRBV24-1; abundance: -; j_gene: TRBJ1-2; CDR3nt: TGTGCCACCAGTGATCGGGACAGCTATGGCTACACCTTC; CDR3aa: CATSDRDSYGYTF
d_gene: TRBD2; len: 15; v_gene: TRBV2; abundance: -; j_gene: TRBJ2-5; CDR3nt: TGTGCCAGCAGCGCTACCCCAGCGGGAGCAGAGACCCAGTACTTC; CDR3aa: CASSATPAGAETQYF
d_gene: -; len: 13; v_gene: TRBV30; abundance: many; j_gene: TRBJ1-2; CDR3nt: TGTGCCTGTCCAACCCGGGACCCCACGCGCTACACCTTC; CDR3aa: CACPTRDPTRYTF
d_gene: -; len: 16; v_gene: TRBV4-2; abundance: few; j_gene: TRBJ1-1; CDR3nt: TGTGCCAGCAGCCCTCGGCCGGGACCGGAGAACACTGAAGCTTTCTTT; CDR3aa: CASSPRPGPENTEAFF
d_gene: TRBD1; len: 16; v_gene: TRBV7-3; abundance: -; j_gene: TRBJ2-1; CDR3nt: TGTGCCAGCAGCCCGTCCCGGGACAGGGGGCTAAATGAGCAGTTCTTC; CDR3aa: CASSPSRDRGLNEQFF